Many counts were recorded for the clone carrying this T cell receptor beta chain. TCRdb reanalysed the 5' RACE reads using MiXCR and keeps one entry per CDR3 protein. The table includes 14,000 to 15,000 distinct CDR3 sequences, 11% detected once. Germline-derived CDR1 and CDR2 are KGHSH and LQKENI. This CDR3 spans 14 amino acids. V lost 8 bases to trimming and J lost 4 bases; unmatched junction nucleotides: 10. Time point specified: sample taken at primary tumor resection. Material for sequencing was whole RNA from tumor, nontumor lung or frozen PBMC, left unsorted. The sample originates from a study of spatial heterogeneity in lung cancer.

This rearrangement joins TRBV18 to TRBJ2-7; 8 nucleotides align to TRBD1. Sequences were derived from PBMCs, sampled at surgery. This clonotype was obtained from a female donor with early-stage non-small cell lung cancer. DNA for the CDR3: TGTGCCAGCACCCTCGACAGGGGAGGTTACGAGCAGTACTTC. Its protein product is CASTLDRGGYEQYF.